This TCR beta chain was observed in a study of T cells in Graves' hyperthyroidism and ophthalmopathy. General study points: Ophthalmopathy onset followed model prediction by a median about 6.9 months.

CDR1 is SGDLS and CDR2 is YYNGEE in the germline V gene. The V end lost 4 bases, the J end lost 5 bases, and 12 bases lay between the germline ends. The CDR3 has 13 residues. This clonotype was observed a few times. Its cognate antigen is unknown. From RNA transcripts, TCR beta CDR3 regions were amplified. An initial round of RT-PCR targeting the TCR CDR3 relied on the HTBI primer set. One entry per CDR3 protein, called by TCRdb with MiXCR from the multiplex PCR reads. The table shows 730,000 or so distinct CDR3 sequences, with roughly 20% occurring only once. Patients aged 18 to 65 had newly diagnosed hyperthyroidism lasting under 2 months. Clinical symptoms, serum thyroxine and TRAb, thyroid ultrasound and orbital computed tomography were used for the diagnoses.

This chain joins TRBV9 and TRBJ1-1, with D unresolved. Sequences were obtained from blood. The sequence came from a woman in her forties or fifties with Graves' hyperthyroidism that later progressed to Graves' ophthalmopathy. This CDR3 is CASSPDGVTEAFF. Here the CDR3 DNA reads TGTGCCAGCAGCCCCGATGGGGTTACTGAAGCTTTCTTT.